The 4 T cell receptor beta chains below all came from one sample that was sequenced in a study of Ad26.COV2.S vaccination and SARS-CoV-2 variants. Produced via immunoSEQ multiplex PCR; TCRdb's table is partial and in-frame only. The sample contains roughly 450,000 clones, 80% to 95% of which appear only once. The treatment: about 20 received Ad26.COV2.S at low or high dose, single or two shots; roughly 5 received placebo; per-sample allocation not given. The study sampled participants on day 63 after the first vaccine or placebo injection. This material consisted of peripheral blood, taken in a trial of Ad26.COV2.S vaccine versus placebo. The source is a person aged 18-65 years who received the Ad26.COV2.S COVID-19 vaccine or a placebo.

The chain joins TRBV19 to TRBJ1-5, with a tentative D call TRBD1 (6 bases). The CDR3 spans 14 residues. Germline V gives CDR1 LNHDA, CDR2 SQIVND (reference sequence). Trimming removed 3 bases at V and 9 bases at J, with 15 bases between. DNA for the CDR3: TGTGCCAGTAGTATCCCAGGGGTCCAATGGCCCCAGCATTTT. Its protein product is CASSIPGVQWPQHF.

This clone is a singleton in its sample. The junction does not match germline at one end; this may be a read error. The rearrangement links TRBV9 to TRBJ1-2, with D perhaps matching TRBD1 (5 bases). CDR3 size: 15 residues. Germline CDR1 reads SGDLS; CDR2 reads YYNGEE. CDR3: CASSPHFDSDYDYTF. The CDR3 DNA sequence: TGTGCCAGCAGCCCCCATTTTGACAGCGACTATGACTACACCTTC. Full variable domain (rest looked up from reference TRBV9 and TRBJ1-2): DSGVTQTPKHLITATGQRVTLRCSPRSGDLSVYWYQQSLDQGLQFLIQYYNGEERAKGNILERFSAQQFPDLHSELNLSSLELGDSALYFCASSPHFDSDYDYTFGSGTRLTVV.

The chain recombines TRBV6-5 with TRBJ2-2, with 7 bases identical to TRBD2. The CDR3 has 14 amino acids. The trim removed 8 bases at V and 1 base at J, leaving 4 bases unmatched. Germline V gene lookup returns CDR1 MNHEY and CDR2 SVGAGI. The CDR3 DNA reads TGTGCCAGCTCCGCGGGAGTGAACACCGGGGAGCTGTTTTTT. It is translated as CASSAGVNTGELFF.

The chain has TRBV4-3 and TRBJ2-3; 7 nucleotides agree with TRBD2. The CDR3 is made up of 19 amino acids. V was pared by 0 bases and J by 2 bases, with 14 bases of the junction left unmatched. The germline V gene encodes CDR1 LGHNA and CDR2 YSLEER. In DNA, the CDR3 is TGCGCCAGCAGCCAAGAATACTTGCTGGGGAGGGCGGACACAGATACGCAGTATTTT. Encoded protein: CASSQEYLLGRADTDTQYF.